What follows are 11 T cell receptor beta chains derived from one specimen sequenced in a study of blood T cell repertoires in COVID-19. The repertoire was sequenced with immunoSEQ multiplex PCR; TCRdb's copy has only in-frame clones and lacks some. In the table there are around 250,000 clones, approximately 80% of which are singletons. Sequencing was done on a sample of PBMCs or T cells enriched from blood (not recorded which). The receptor set was obtained from a man aged 35-49 years who had recovered from COVID-19.

This chain joins TRBV19 and TRBJ2-3; 8 nucleotides line up with TRBD2. The V segment lost 4 bases and the J segment 0 bases; nucleotides outside the gene matches: 3. Germline V CDR1 and CDR2: LNHDA, SQIVND (reference sequence). This CDR3 spans 15 amino acids. The CDR3 is CASSTGGVSTDTQYF. The CDR3 region has the DNA TGTGCCAGTAGTACGGGAGGGGTCAGCACAGATACGCAGTATTTT.

The chain carries TRBV5-8 and TRBJ2-3; 11 positions agree with TRBD2. This CDR3 spans 16 amino acids. The germline V gene has CDR1 SGHTS and CDR2 YDEGEE. Trimming took 4 bases from V and 2 from J; bases not matched to a gene: 6. The CDR3 sequence is CASSVEGLADTDTQYF. In DNA form, the CDR3 reads TGTGCCAGCAGCGTGGAGGGACTAGCGGACACAGATACGCAGTATTTT.

The rearrangement uses TRBV7-3 and TRBJ1-1, with 8 bases fitting TRBD1. CDR3 size: 17 residues. Germline V gives CDR1 SGHTA, CDR2 FQGTGA. The V segment lost 0 bases and the J segment 0 bases; nucleotides outside the gene matches: 6. This CDR3 is CASSLTGSGGLNTEAFF. The CDR3 DNA sequence: TGTGCCAGCAGCTTAACAGGGTCAGGGGGCCTGAACACTGAAGCTTTCTTT.

The chain employs TRBV6-2 or TRBV6-3 and TRBJ2-1, with 11 positions matching TRBD2. The V and J ends lost 0 bases and 8 bases, in that order; junction bases with no gene match: 6. There are 16 residues in the CDR3. Per the germline V gene, CDR1 is MNHEY and CDR2 is SVGEGT. The CDR3 loop reads CASSYSRGSGRDEQFF. Here the CDR3 DNA reads TGTGCCAGCAGTTACTCGAGAGGTAGCGGGAGGGATGAGCAGTTCTTC.

The rearrangement uses TRBV3-1 (or the pseudogene TRBV3-2) and TRBJ1-5; 9 bases align to TRBD1. CDR1 and CDR2 from the germline V gene are LGHDT and YNNKEL (reference sequence). Trimming removed 5 bases from V and 0 bases from J; junction bases left unmatched: 14. The CDR3 length is 19 residues. The CDR3: CASSGNRDRALYSNQPQHF. The CDR3 DNA is TGTGCCAGCAGCGGTAATCGGGACAGGGCCCTATATAGCAATCAGCCCCAGCATTTT.

The rearrangement joins TRBV9 to TRBJ2-3; 13 positions agree with TRBD2. Germline V gene lookup returns CDR1 SGDLS and CDR2 YYNGEE. V lost 2 bases, J lost 5 bases, and 5 bases stayed unmatched. The CDR3 covers 16 residues. CDR3 amino acids: CASSVDRTSGRDTQYF. The CDR3 DNA is TGTGCCAGCAGCGTGGACCGGACTAGCGGGAGAGATACGCAGTATTTT.

V and J are TRBV19 and TRBJ1-5, with a weak D call TRBD1 (6 bases). V gave up 3 bases and J gave up 6 bases, with 12 bases separating them. The CDR3 consists of 14 residues. Germline values: CDR1 LNHDA, CDR2 SQIVND (reference sequence). CDR3 DNA sequence: TGTGCCAGTAGTATCGGACAGAGGGGTCAGCCCCAGCATTTT. This codes for CASSIGQRGQPQHF.

The chain uses TRBV27 and TRBJ2-1, with D perhaps TRBD2 (5 bases). CDR3 length: 15 amino acids. CDR1 MNHEY and CDR2 SMNVEV come from the germline V gene (reference sequence). V was trimmed by 4 bases and J by 3 bases, leaving 13 bases between them. CDR3 DNA: TGTGCCAGCAGTTGGGAGACGGCGATCTACAATGAGCAGTTCTTC. Its protein product is CASSWETAIYNEQFF.

The V and J genes are TRBV12-3 or TRBV12-4 and TRBJ1-2; D possibly corresponds to TRBD1 (5 bases). The CDR3 runs 13 residues. Trimming left V 10 bases short and J 4 bases short, with 16 bases between. Here the CDR3 reads CATARGSGYGYTF. The CDR3 region has the DNA TGTGCCACCGCGCGGGGGAGCGGCTATGGCTACACCTTC.

A few counts support this clone. The chain couples TRBV28 to TRBJ1-5; D may be TRBD1 (6 bases). V was cut by 6 bases and J by 1 base, with 19 bases left in between. Germline V CDR1 and CDR2: MDHEN, SYDVKM. The CDR3 covers 17 residues. CDR3 bases: TGTGCCAGCAGGCCTCCTAACAGGGTAAGAAGCAATCAGCCCCAGCATTTT. This codes for CASRPPNRVRSNQPQHF.

This clone was seen just once. The chain joins TRBV11-2 to TRBJ2-1, with 7 positions matching TRBD2. The CDR3 covers 13 residues. With 1 base clipped from V and 10 bases from J, the junction kept 4 bases outside the gene matches. Germline CDR1 and CDR2: SGHAT and FQNNGV. DNA of the CDR3: TGTGCCAGCAGCTTAGCCCGCGGGGGAGAGCAGTTCTTC. This sequence encodes CASSLARGGEQFF.